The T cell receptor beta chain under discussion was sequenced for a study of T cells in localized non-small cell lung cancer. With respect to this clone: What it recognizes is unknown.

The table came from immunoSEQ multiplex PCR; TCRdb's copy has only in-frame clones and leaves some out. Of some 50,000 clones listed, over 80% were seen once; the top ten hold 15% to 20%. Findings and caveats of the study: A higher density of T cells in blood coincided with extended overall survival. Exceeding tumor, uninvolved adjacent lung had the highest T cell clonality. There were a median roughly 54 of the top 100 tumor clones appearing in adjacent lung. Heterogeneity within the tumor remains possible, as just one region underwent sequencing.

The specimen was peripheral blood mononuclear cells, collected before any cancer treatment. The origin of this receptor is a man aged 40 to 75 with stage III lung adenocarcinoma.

DNA of the CDR3: TGTGCCAGCAGTTACGGGCGCGGGGGGTCCTACGAGCAGTACTTC. Amino acid sequence: CASSYGRGGSYEQYF. The chain uses TRBV6-6 and TRBJ2-7; 8 bases map to TRBD2. The trim removed 2 bases at V and 1 base at J, leaving 4 bases unmatched. The V gene's germline CDR1 is MNHNY and CDR2 SVGAGI (reference sequence). CDR3 length: 15 amino acids.